This TCR beta chain is from a study of blood T cells in healthy people across ages. The sample holds a few counts of this clonotype. At one of its ends the junction is not consistent with the germline gene, which may arise from a read error. The second PCR ran about 6 to 12 cycles with a sample-barcoded 5' primer and J-beta primers. Via MiXCR, TCRdb re-called the 5' RACE reads, giving one row per CDR3 protein. This sample carries approximately 290,000 distinct CDR3 sequences, 25% to 30% of them seen once, and the ten largest clones take roughly 28%. This CDR3 region has 14 residues. Germline assignment: CDR1 SEHNR and CDR2 FQNEAQ (reference sequence).

The sample was blood. This receptor was obtained from a woman in her seventies in good health. This chain uses TRBV7-9 with TRBJ1-1; 10 nucleotides line up with TRBD1. The CDR3 region is CASSPGTGEAEAFF. The CDR3 DNA sequence: TGTGCCAGCAGCCCTGGGACAGGGGAGGCTGAGGCTTTCTTT.